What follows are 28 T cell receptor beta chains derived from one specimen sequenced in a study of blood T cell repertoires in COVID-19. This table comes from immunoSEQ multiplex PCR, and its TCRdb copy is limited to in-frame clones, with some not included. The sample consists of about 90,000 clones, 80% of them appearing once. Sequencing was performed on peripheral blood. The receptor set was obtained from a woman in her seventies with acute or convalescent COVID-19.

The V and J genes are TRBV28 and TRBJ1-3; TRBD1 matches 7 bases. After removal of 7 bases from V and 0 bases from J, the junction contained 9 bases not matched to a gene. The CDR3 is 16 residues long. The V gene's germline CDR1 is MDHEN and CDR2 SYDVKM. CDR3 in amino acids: CASNVGGQPSGNTIYF. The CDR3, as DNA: TGTGCCAGCAACGTCGGGGGACAGCCCTCTGGAAACACCATATATTTT.

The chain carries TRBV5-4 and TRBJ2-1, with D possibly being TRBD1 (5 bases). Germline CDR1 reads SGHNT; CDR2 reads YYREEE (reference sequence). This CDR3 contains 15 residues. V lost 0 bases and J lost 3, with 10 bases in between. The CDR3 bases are TGTGCCAGCAGCTTGGTGAAGGGGTACTACAATGAGCAGTTCTTC. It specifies CASSLVKGYYNEQFF.

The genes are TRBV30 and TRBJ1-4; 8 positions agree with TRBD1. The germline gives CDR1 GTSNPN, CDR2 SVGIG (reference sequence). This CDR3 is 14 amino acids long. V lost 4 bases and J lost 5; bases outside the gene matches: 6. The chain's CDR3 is CAWNRGSQNEKLFF. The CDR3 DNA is TGTGCCTGGAACAGGGGGTCCCAAAATGAAAAACTGTTTTTT.

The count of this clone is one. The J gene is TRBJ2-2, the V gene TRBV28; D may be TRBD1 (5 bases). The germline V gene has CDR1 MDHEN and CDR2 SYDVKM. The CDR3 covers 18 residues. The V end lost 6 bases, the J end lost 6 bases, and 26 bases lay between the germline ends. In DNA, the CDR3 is TGTGCCAGCAGCCCTACTCTGACAGTTAGCTCGGCCCCCGGGGAGCTGTTTTTT. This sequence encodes CASSPTLTVSSAPGELFF.

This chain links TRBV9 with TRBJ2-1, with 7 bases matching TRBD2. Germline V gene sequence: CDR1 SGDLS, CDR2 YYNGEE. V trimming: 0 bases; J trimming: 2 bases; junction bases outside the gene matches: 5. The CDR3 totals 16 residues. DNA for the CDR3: TGTGCCAGCAGCGTAGTTGAGCGGGGCCCCTACAATGAGCAGTTCTTC. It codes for CASSVVERGPYNEQFF.

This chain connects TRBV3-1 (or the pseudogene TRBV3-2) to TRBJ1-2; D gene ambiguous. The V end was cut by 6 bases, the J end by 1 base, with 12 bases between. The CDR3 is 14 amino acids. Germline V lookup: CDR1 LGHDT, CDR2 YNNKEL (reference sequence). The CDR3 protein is CASRPGLINYGYTF. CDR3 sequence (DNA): TGTGCCAGCAGACCCGGACTGATTAACTATGGCTACACCTTC.

The CDR3 nucleotides are TGTGCCAGCAGTCCCGGGTGGGTTCACGAGCAGTACTTC. This sequence encodes CASSPGWVHEQYF. J is TRBJ2-7 and V is TRBV27; D is ambiguous. The CDR3 has 13 residues. Germline V lookup: CDR1 MNHEY, CDR2 SMNVEV (reference sequence). Trimming took 5 bases from V and 5 from J, leaving 13 bases between them.

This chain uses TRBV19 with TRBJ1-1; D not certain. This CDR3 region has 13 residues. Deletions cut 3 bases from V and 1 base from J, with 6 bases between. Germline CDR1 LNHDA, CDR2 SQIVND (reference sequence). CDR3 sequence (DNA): TGTGCCAGTAGTATCCTACGGAACACTGAAGCTTTCTTT. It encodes CASSILRNTEAFF.

The CDR3 sequence: CASSLVHKEAFF. CDR3 DNA sequence: TGTGCCAGCAGCTTAGTCCACAAGGAAGCTTTCTTT. This rearrangement joins TRBV7-2 to TRBJ1-1; D remains unclear. Germline lookup yields CDR1 SGHTA and CDR2 FQGNSA. V lost 1 base, J lost 8 bases, and 8 bases lay in between. The CDR3 is 12 residues long. The full variable domain, in which reference TRBV7-2 and TRBJ1-1 provide the parts outside the CDR3, is GAGVSQSPSNKVTEKGKDVELRCDPISGHTALYWYRQSLGQGLEFLIYFQGNSAPDKSGLPSDRFSAERTGGSVSTLTIQRTQQEDSAVYLCASSLVHKEAFFGQGTRLTVV.

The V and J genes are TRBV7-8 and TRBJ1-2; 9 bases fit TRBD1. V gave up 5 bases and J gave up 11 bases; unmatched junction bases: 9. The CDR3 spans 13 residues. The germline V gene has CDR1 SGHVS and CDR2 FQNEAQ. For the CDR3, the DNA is TGTGCCAGCAGCCAGGGACAGGGAATTGCTTACACCTTC. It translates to CASSQGQGIAYTF.

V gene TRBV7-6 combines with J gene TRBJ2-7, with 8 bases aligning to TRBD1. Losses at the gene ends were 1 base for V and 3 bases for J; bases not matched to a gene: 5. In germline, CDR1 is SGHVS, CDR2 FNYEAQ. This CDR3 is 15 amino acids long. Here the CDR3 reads CASSLVGTGYYEQYF. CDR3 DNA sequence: TGTGCCAGCAGCTTAGTGGGGACAGGTTACTACGAGCAGTACTTC.

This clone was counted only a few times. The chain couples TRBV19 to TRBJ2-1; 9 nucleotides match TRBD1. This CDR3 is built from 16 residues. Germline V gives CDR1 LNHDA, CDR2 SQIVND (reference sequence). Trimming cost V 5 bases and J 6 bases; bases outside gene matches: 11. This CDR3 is CASSPTPGQGPNEQFF. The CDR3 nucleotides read TGTGCCAGTAGTCCAACCCCGGGACAGGGACCCAATGAGCAGTTCTTC.

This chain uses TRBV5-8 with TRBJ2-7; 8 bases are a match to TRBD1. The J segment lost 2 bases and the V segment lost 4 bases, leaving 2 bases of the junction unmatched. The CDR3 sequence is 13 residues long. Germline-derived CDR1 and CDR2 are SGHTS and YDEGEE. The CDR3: CASSRTGPYEQYF. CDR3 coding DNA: TGTGCCAGCAGCCGGACAGGGCCCTACGAGCAGTACTTC.

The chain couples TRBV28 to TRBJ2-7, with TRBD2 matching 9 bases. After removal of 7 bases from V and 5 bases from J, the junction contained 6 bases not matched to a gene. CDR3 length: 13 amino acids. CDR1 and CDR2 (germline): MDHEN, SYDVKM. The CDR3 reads CASTLAGRNEQYF. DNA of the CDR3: TGTGCCAGCACCCTAGCGGGGAGAAACGAGCAGTACTTC.

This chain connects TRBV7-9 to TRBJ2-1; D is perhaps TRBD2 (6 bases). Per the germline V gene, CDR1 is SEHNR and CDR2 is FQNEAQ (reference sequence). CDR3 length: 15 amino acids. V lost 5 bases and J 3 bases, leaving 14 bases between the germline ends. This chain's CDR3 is CASSPTGTYYNEQFF. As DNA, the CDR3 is TGTGCCAGCAGCCCAACCGGGACTTACTACAATGAGCAGTTCTTC.

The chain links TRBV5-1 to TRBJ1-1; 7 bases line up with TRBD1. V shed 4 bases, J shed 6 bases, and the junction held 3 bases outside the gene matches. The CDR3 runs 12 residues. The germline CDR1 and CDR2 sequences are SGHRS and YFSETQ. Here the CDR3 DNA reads TGCGCCAGCAGCAAAGGGACAGCTGAAGCTTTCTTT. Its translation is CASSKGTAEAFF.

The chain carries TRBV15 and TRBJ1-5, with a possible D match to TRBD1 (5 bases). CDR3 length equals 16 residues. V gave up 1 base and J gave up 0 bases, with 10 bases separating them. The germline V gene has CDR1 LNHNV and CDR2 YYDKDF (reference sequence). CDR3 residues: CATSRGQGNSNQPQHF. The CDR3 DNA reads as TGTGCCACCAGCAGAGGTCAGGGAAATAGCAATCAGCCCCAGCATTTT.

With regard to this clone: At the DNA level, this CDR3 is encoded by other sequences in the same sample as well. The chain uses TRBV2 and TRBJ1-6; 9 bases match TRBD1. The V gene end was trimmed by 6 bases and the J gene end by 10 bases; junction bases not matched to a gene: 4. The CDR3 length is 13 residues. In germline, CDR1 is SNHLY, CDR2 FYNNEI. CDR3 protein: CASRGQGGSPLHF. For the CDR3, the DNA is TGTGCCAGCAGGGGACAGGGAGGCTCACCCCTCCACTTT.

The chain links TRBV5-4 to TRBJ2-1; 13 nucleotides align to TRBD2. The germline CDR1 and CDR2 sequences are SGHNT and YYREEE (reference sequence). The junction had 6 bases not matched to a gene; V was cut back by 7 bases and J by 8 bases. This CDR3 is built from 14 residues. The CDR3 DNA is TGTGCCAGCGCCTCGACTAGCGGGGGGTATGAGCAGTTCTTC. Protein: CASASTSGGYEQFF.

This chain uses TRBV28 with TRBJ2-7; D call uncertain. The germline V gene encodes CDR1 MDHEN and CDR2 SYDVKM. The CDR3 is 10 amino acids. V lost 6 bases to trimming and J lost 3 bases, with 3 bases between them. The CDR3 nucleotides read TGTGCCAGCAGCCACTACGAGCAGTACTTC. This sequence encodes CASSHYEQYF. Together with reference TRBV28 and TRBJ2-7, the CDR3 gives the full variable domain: DVKVTQSSRYLVKRTGEKVFLECVQDMDHENMFWYRQDPGLGLRLIYFSYDVKMKEKGDIPEGYSVSREKKERFSLILESASTNQTSMYLCASSHYEQYFGPGTRLTVT.

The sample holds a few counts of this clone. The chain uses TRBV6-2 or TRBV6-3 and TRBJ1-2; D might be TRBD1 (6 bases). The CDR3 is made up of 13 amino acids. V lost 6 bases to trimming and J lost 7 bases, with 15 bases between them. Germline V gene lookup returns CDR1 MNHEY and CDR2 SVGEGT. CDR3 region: CASSPNHRAGYTF. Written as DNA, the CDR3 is TGTGCCAGCAGCCCGAATCACAGGGCTGGCTACACCTTC.

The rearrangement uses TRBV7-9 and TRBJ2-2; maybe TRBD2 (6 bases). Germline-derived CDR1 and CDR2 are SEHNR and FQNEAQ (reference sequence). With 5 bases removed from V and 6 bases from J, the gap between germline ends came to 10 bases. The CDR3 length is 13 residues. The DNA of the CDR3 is TGTGCCAGCAGCCCTGGAGGGGCCGGGGAGCTGTTTTTT. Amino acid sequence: CASSPGGAGELFF.

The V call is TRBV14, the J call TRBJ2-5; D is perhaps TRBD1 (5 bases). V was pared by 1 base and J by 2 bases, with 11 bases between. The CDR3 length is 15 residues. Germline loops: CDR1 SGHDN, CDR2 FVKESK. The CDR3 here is CASSQGWGRQETQYF. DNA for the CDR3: TGTGCCAGCAGCCAAGGGTGGGGCCGGCAAGAGACCCAGTACTTC. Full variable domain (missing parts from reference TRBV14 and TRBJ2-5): EAGVTQFPSHSVIEKGQTVTLRCDPISGHDNLYWYRRVMGKEIKFLLHFVKESKQDESGMPNNRFLAERTGGTYSTLKVQPAELEDSGVYFCASSQGWGRQETQYFGPGTRLLVL.

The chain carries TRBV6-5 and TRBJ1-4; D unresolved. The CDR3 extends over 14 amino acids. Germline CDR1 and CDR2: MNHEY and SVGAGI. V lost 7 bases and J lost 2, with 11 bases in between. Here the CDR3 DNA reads TGTGCCAGCAAATCGGGGTGGACTAATGAAAAACTGTTTTTT. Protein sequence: CASKSGWTNEKLFF.

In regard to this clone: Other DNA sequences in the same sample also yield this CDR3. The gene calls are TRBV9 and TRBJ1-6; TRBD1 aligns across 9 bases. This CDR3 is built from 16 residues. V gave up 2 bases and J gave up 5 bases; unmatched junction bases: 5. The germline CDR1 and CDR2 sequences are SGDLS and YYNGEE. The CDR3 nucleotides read TGTGCCAGCAGCGTTGCACAGGGGGCAAATAATTCACCCCTCCACTTT. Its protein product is CASSVAQGANNSPLHF.

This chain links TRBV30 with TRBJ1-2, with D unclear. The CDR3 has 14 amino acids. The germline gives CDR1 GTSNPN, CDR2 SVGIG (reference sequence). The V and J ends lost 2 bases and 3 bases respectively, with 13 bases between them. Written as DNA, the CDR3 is TGTGCCTGGAGTTTGACGGAGGCCTACTATGGCTACACCTTC. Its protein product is CAWSLTEAYYGYTF.

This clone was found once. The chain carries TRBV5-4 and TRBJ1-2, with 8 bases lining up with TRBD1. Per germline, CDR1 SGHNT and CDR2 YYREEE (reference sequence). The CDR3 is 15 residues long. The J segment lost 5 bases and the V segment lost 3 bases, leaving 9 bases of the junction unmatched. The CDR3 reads CASSSQGASRYGYTF. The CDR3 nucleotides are TGTGCCAGCAGCTCGCAGGGGGCCTCGAGGTATGGCTACACCTTC.

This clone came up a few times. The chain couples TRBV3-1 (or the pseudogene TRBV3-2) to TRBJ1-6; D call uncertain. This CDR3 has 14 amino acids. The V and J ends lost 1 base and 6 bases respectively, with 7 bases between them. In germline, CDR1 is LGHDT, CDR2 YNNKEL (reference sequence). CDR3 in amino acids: CASSQAGTNSPLHF. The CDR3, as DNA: TGTGCCAGCAGCCAAGCAGGTACTAATTCACCCCTCCACTTT.